Each of the 17 T cell receptor beta chains below was sequenced from the same sample in a study of T cell repertoires in cytomegalovirus infection (dated by TCRdb to between 2018 and 2021). According to the study, the label for this sample's treatment or condition signals: in vitro stimulation with specific CMV peptide epitopes to enrich CMV-specific T cells. Antigens for these TCRs are unknown. These reads were obtained on an Illumina HiSeq 1500. TCRdb reprocessed the public reads (quality trimming at Q25 with fastp, clone calling with MiXCR) and kept in-frame beta chains. Identical CDR3 protein sequences are pooled into one entry, listed with their most common genes and DNA. For this sample the table gives about 24,000 distinct CDR3 sequences, of which approximately 22% were detected only once. The leading ten clones occupy around 93% of the sample. Sequencing was performed on CD8+ T cells from cultured PBMCs, taken from culture after CMV antigen stimulation. Receptors were obtained from a human donor in good health (CMV status not recorded). Some clones in this sample may be carry-over from other donors' samples.

There are a few counts of this clonotype. The V and J genes are TRBV4-1 and TRBJ2-1; the match to TRBD2 covers 8 bases. CDR1 is MGHRA and CDR2 is YSYEKL in the germline V gene. J lost 4 bases, V lost 5 bases, and 10 bases had no gene match. The CDR3 covers 16 residues. CDR3 in DNA: TGCGCCAGCAGCAAAGCCTCTAGCGGGCTTTACAATGAGCAGTTCTTC. Translating it yields CASSKASSGLYNEQFF.

In this sample, this clonotype turned up a few times. This chain joins TRBV5-6 and TRBJ2-2, with TRBD1 matching 9 bases. The length of the CDR3 is 15 residues. The V segment lost 4 bases and the J segment 3 bases; nucleotides outside the gene matches: 4. CDR1 and CDR2 from the germline V gene are SGHDT and YYEEEE. CDR3 protein: CASSPGTGYTGELFF. In nucleotides, the CDR3 is TGTGCCAGCAGCCCCGGGACAGGGTACACCGGGGAGCTGTTTTTT.

This clonotype was detected only a few times. Here the CDR3 DNA reads TGTGCCACCAGCAGAGTCCCCCAGTTGGGTTCCTACAATGAGCAGTTCTTC. Its protein product is CATSRVPQLGSYNEQFF. The chain links TRBV15 to TRBJ2-1; D is unclear. V lost 1 base to trimming and J lost 1 base, with 14 bases between them. The CDR3 runs 17 residues. CDR1 and CDR2 (germline): LNHNV, YYDKDF (reference sequence).

This chain joins TRBV7-9 and TRBJ2-2; D might be TRBD2 (6 bases). This CDR3 is 15 amino acids long. The germline CDR1 and CDR2 sequences are SEHNR and FQNEAQ (reference sequence). The V gene lost 1 base and the J gene lost 3 bases, with 9 bases spanning the gap. The CDR3 sequence is CASSLDGSYTGELFF. CDR3 DNA: TGTGCCAGCAGCTTAGACGGGAGCTACACCGGGGAGCTGTTTTTT.

This clonotype has a handful of counts. The genes are TRBV27 and TRBJ1-2; D is unresolved. Germline CDR1 and CDR2: MNHEY and SMNVEV (reference sequence). This CDR3 spans 13 amino acids. Trimming removed 4 bases from V and 4 bases from J, with 10 bases in between. In nucleotides, the CDR3 is TGTGCCAGCAGTTCCGGACTGCGCTATGGCTACACCTTC. Translating it yields CASSSGLRYGYTF.

In this sample, this clonotype turned up many times. This chain connects TRBV7-2 to TRBJ1-2, with unresolved D. V gave up 5 bases and J gave up 0 bases, with 10 bases separating them. This CDR3 has 14 residues. Germline V gene sequence: CDR1 SGHTA, CDR2 FQGNSA. The CDR3 protein is CASSPKSANYGYTF. The CDR3 coding sequence is TGTGCCAGCAGCCCCAAGTCCGCTAACTATGGCTACACCTTC. Complete variable domain (other parts from reference TRBV7-2 and TRBJ1-2): GAGVSQSPSNKVTEKGKDVELRCDPISGHTALYWYRQSLGQGLEFLIYFQGNSAPDKSGLPSDRFSAERTGGSVSTLTIQRTQQEDSAVYLCASSPKSANYGYTFGSGTRLTVV.

The rearrangement links TRBV19 to TRBJ1-1; 7 bases fit TRBD1. V trimming: 5 bases; J trimming: 3 bases; junction bases outside the gene matches: 9. There are 15 residues in the CDR3. Germline assignment: CDR1 LNHDA and CDR2 SQIVND (reference sequence). The CDR3 loop is CASSAWTGTYTEAFF. Here the CDR3 DNA reads TGTGCCAGTAGTGCTTGGACAGGAACCTACACTGAAGCTTTCTTT. Full variable domain (missing parts from reference TRBV19 and TRBJ1-1): DGGITQSPKYLFRKEGQNVTLSCEQNLNHDAMYWYRQDPGQGLRLIYYSQIVNDFQKGDIAEGYSVSREKKESFPLTVTSAQKNPTAFYLCASSAWTGTYTEAFFGQGTRLTVV.

In its sample, this clonotype was seen many times. CDR3 nucleotides: TGTGCCAGCAGTGAAAACAATGAGCAGTTCTTC. As protein: CASSENNEQFF. This sequence joins TRBV6-2 or TRBV6-3 and TRBJ2-1; unclear D gene. The CDR3 totals 11 residues. The germline V gene has CDR1 MNHEY and CDR2 SVGEGT. The V and J ends lost 5 bases and 5 bases respectively, with 4 bases between them.

The V gene is TRBV7-9, the J gene TRBJ1-2; no clear D gene. The V and J ends lost 7 bases and 0 bases respectively, with 21 bases between them. The germline gives CDR1 SEHNR, CDR2 FQNEAQ (reference sequence). The CDR3 extends over 17 amino acids. CDR3 coding DNA: TGTGCCAGCACCACCAGCCCCCCCGCAAGCCCTAACTATGGCTACACCTTC. Encoded protein: CASTTSPPASPNYGYTF.

There are many counts of this clonotype. The J gene is TRBJ2-7, the V gene TRBV7-2, with D hard to call. This CDR3 region has 13 residues. CDR1 and CDR2 (germline): SGHTA, FQGNSA. The V and J ends lost 4 bases and 7 bases respectively, with 14 bases between them. CDR3 DNA: TGTGCCAGCAGCTCCACGCTGACGGTAGAGCAGTACTTC. Translated, it gives CASSSTLTVEQYF.

With regard to this clonotype: In this CDR3 the conserved last residue, phenylalanine or tryptophan, is missing, so a read error is likely. The DNA is omitted, as the CDR3 cannot be located on it reliably, and the CDR3 follows TCRdb's listing. The chain recombines TRBV5-6 with TRBJ2-7; the table names TRBD2, a call not compared with the DNA. The germline gives CDR1 SGHDT, CDR2 YYEEEE. The CDR3 is made up of 11 amino acids, end residues included. The CDR3 sequence: CASSLGGTAYI.

V and J are TRBV7-3 and TRBJ2-2; TRBD1 or TRBD2 may be the D gene (6 bases each). The CDR3 runs to 17 residues. The germline V gene has CDR1 SGHTA and CDR2 FQGTGA. V was trimmed by 5 bases and J by 4 bases, leaving 20 bases between them. The DNA for the CDR3 is TGTGCCAGCAGCCCACGTGGGGGGCGGTGGGTCACCGGGGAGCTGTTTTTT. Protein: CASSPRGGRWVTGELFF.

This clonotype was observed a handful of times. V is TRBV28 and J is TRBJ1-3; a weak D match, TRBD1 (5 bases). Per germline, CDR1 MDHEN and CDR2 SYDVKM. Trimming stripped 5 bases from V and 0 bases from J, with 20 bases between. The CDR3 consists of 18 residues. The CDR3 DNA follows: TGTGCCAGCAGTCCCCTTTCCATCGAGGGACCCTCTGGAAACACCATATATTTT. Translation: CASSPLSIEGPSGNTIYF. Supplemented by reference TRBV28 and TRBJ1-3, the full variable domain reads DVKVTQSSRYLVKRTGEKVFLECVQDMDHENMFWYRQDPGLGLRLIYFSYDVKMKEKGDIPEGYSVSREKKERFSLILESASTNQTSMYLCASSPLSIEGPSGNTIYFGEGSWLTVV.

Ten or more counts support this clonotype. The chain combines TRBV6-1 with TRBJ2-1; TRBD1 might be the D (5 bases). V lost 6 bases, J lost 0 bases, and 12 bases lay in between. CDR1 and CDR2 from the germline V gene are MNHNS and SASEGT. This CDR3 is built from 15 residues. CDR3 DNA: TGTGCCAGCAGCCCAGGGTATAGCTCCTACAATGAGCAGTTCTTC. Translated: CASSPGYSSYNEQFF.

This sequence joins TRBV4-1 and TRBJ1-5; 7 nucleotides line up with TRBD1. This CDR3 has 15 residues. Germline V gene data show CDR1 as MGHRA and CDR2 as YSYEKL. V dropped 6 bases and J dropped 4; count of bases not matched to a gene: 9. CDR3 bases: TGCGCCAGCAGTTCAAACAGGGGAGGGAATCAGCCCCAGCATTTT. This codes for CASSSNRGGNQPQHF.

The table lists this clonotype with many counts. The rearrangement uses TRBV7-2 and TRBJ2-7, with D hard to call. CDR1 and CDR2 (germline): SGHTA, FQGNSA. V gave up 3 bases and J gave up 3 bases, with 3 bases separating them. The CDR3 has 11 residues. CDR3 nucleotide sequence: TGTGCCAGCAGCTTCCTCTACGAGCAGTACTTC. This codes for CASSFLYEQYF. Based on the CDR3 plus reference TRBV7-2 and TRBJ2-7, the full variable domain is GAGVSQSPSNKVTEKGKDVELRCDPISGHTALYWYRQSLGQGLEFLIYFQGNSAPDKSGLPSDRFSAERTGGSVSTLTIQRTQQEDSAVYLCASSFLYEQYFGPGTRLTVT.

This clonotype was counted ten times or more. V gene TRBV7-2 combines with J gene TRBJ2-7, with a tentative D call TRBD1 (5 bases). This CDR3 region has 14 residues. CDR1 and CDR2 from the germline V gene are SGHTA and FQGNSA. V lost 3 bases and J 0 bases, leaving 9 bases between the germline ends. The DNA of the CDR3 is TGTGCCAGCAGCTTGGTGCAGGGCTCCTACGAGCAGTACTTC. Residues: CASSLVQGSYEQYF.